This T cell receptor (beta chain) derives from a study of cytomegalovirus exposure and HLA in healthy donors. Study-level background: Among the approximately 420 donors who were genotyped, approximately 84% fell in the genetic ancestry cluster that is associated with self-reported Caucasian donors. General study points: The study listed under 200 cytomegalovirus-associated TCR beta chains. A later look showed TCR association rates differing by HLA locus, highest for DRB1 and lowest for HLA-C. V- and J-gene trimming of TCR beta was linked (in a later analysis) to a missense DCLRE1C variant.

PCR employed 60 Vbeta and 13 Jbeta primers. The assay was immunoSEQ multiplex PCR, and TCRdb's table has in-frame clones only and misses some. The table shows 160,000 or so clones, with approximately 79% occurring only once. Looked up from germline, CDR1 is SNHLY and CDR2 is FYNNEI. CDR3 length equals 16 residues. Trimming took off 2 bases at V and 0 bases at J, with 11 bases between the two ends. As concerns this clone: Its target is unknown.

V and J are TRBV2 and TRBJ1-3; D gene uncertain. The specimen sequenced was PBMCs. This receptor was identified in a man aged 40-50 years in good health and CMV-seropositive. The CDR3 region has the DNA TGTGCCAGCAGTGAAAATCTGTACAACTCTGGAAACACCATATATTTT. Its protein is CASSENLYNSGNTIYF.